Below are 9 T cell receptor beta chains sequenced from a single sample in a study of cytomegalovirus exposure and HLA in healthy donors. It was with 60 Vbeta and 13 Jbeta primers that the PCR ran. The table came from immunoSEQ multiplex PCR; TCRdb's copy has only in-frame clones and leaves some out. The sample has under 200,000 clones; around 75% are singletons. What was sequenced was PBMCs. These receptors were collected from a female donor in good health and CMV-seronegative.

The CDR3 sequence is CATSGGAALSTGELFF. The CDR3 coding sequence is TGTGCCACTTCGGGCGGAGCGGCGCTTAGCACCGGGGAGCTGTTTTTT. The V call is TRBV19, the J call TRBJ2-2, with D possibly being TRBD2 (5 bases). V was trimmed by 10 bases and J by 4 bases, leaving 22 bases between them. Germline CDR1 reads LNHDA; CDR2 reads SQIVND (reference sequence). This CDR3 contains 16 residues.

There are a few counts of this clone. The chain couples TRBV7-9 to TRBJ1-2; D possibly corresponds to TRBD1 (5 bases). This CDR3 has 14 amino acids. V was pared by 2 bases and J by 7 bases, with 14 bases between. CDR1 is SEHNR and CDR2 is FQNEAQ in the germline V gene (reference sequence). CDR3 region: CASSLTAGMSGYTF. Here the CDR3 DNA reads TGTGCCAGCAGCTTAACAGCAGGGATGAGTGGCTACACCTTC.

The V call is TRBV6-5, the J call TRBJ2-5; D remains ambiguous. The V gene's germline CDR1 is MNHEY and CDR2 SVGAGI. With 2 bases removed from V and 1 base from J, the gap between germline ends came to 14 bases. The length of the CDR3 is 16 residues. The CDR3 nucleotides are TGTGCCAGCAGTTACGTCCTAGTAGGTGGCCAAGAGACCCAGTACTTC. Translating it yields CASSYVLVGGQETQYF.

The chain combines TRBV10-3 with TRBJ1-3; D unclear. V lost 3 bases and J lost 1, with 13 bases in between. Germline V CDR1 and CDR2: ENHRY, SYGVKD. CDR3 length equals 16 residues. The CDR3 bases are TGTGCCATCAGTGACTACGTGGCGGAATCTGGAAACACCATATATTTT. This translates into CAISDYVAESGNTIYF.

The gene calls are TRBV6-4 and TRBJ2-2; possible D gene TRBD1, 6 bases. The germline V gene has CDR1 MRHNA and CDR2 SNTAGT. V dropped 4 bases and J dropped 0 bases, with 15 bases sitting between them. The CDR3 spans 17 residues. The CDR3 region is CASSATPGTTNTGELFF. The CDR3 DNA follows: TGTGCCAGCAGTGCGACCCCCGGGACAACGAACACCGGGGAGCTGTTTTTT.

The chain couples TRBV29-1 to TRBJ2-7; 11 nucleotides agree with TRBD2. V gave up 5 bases and J gave up 11 bases; unmatched junction bases: 8. The germline V gene encodes CDR1 SQVTM and CDR2 ANQGSEA. CDR3 size: 12 residues. CDR3 amino acids: CSVRGLAVREYF. The CDR3 DNA reads TGCAGCGTTCGGGGACTAGCGGTAAGGGAGTACTTC.

The gene calls are TRBV9 and TRBJ1-3; possible D gene TRBD1, 6 bases. This CDR3 is built from 16 residues. Trimming removed 0 bases from V and 0 bases from J, with 10 bases in between. CDR1 is SGDLS, CDR2 YYNGEE, per germline. DNA of the CDR3: TGTGCCAGCAGCGTAGCGGGACACATCTCTGGAAACACCATATATTTT. As protein: CASSVAGHISGNTIYF.

The CDR3 loop reads CASSSAWEGTHQETQYF. CDR3 bases: TGTGCCAGCAGCTCGGCGTGGGAGGGCACCCACCAAGAGACCCAGTACTTC. The chain is built from TRBV11-3 and TRBJ2-5; 7 nucleotides agree with TRBD2. The V segment lost 4 bases and the J segment 0 bases; nucleotides outside the gene matches: 11. Germline CDR1 is SGHNT and CDR2 is YENEEA. CDR3 length equals 17 residues.

V gene TRBV7-2 combines with J gene TRBJ1-4; perhaps TRBD1 as D (6 bases). The CDR3 loop spans 15 amino acids. The V end lost 1 base, the J end lost 6 bases, and 12 bases lay between the germline ends. Looked up from germline, CDR1 is SGHTA and CDR2 is FQGNSA. CDR3 in amino acids: CASSLVRGGDEKLFF. The CDR3 DNA reads as TGTGCCAGCAGCTTAGTAAGAGGGGGAGATGAAAAACTGTTTTTT.